The rows below give T cell receptor beta chains drawn from one sample of a study of beta chain features in type 1 diabetes. Assay used: immunoSEQ multiplex PCR; TCRdb lists only in-frame clones, some missing. The sample contains hundreds of thousands of clones, more than 9.5% of which appear only once. Source material: naive CD4+ T cells from blood. These receptors all come from a woman aged 25 to 39 in good health. The CDR3 runs from the conserved cysteine through the conserved F or W. Each record gives: D gene, CDR3 length, J gene, V gene, clone size, CDR3 DNA, CDR3 protein. A D gene is named only where the DNA matches it firmly. Clone sizes are given selectively: once, few, many, or a class where the clone is expanded.

d_call: TRBD1; cdr3_length: 15; j_call: TRBJ1-5; v_call: TRBV5-1; clone_size: few; cdr3_nt: TGCGCCAGCAGCTCCACCGGGACAGCCTATCAGCCCCAGCATTTT; cdr3_aa: CASSSTGTAYQPQHF
d_call: -; cdr3_length: 12; j_call: TRBJ2-7; v_call: TRBV6-6; clone_size: few; cdr3_nt: TGTGCCAGCAGTTCGGGAGTCTCTGAGCAGTACTTC; cdr3_aa: CASSSGVSEQYF
d_call: TRBD2; cdr3_length: 17; j_call: TRBJ2-1; v_call: TRBV12-5; clone_size: few; cdr3_nt: TGTGCTAGTGGTCCTTCTAGCGGGGGTAGCTCCTACAATGAGCAGTTCTTC; cdr3_aa: CASGPSSGGSSYNEQFF
d_call: TRBD1; cdr3_length: 16; j_call: TRBJ1-1; v_call: TRBV28; clone_size: -; cdr3_nt: TGTGCCAGCAGTTTAGCAGGGGGCGGTTTCGGCACTGAAGCTTTCTTT; cdr3_aa: CASSLAGGGFGTEAFF
d_call: -; cdr3_length: 15; j_call: TRBJ2-4; v_call: TRBV29-1; clone_size: -; cdr3_nt: TGCAGCGTTGAAAGGCAGGCTGGAACCAAAAACATTCAGTACTTC; cdr3_aa: CSVERQAGTKNIQYF
d_call: TRBD2; cdr3_length: 14; j_call: TRBJ2-1; v_call: TRBV6-5; clone_size: -; cdr3_nt: TGTGCCAGCAGCCCCATTCGACTAGCGGGTGAGCAGTTCTTC; cdr3_aa: CASSPIRLAGEQFF
d_call: -; cdr3_length: 14; j_call: TRBJ2-1; v_call: TRBV4-1; clone_size: few; cdr3_nt: TGCGCCAGCAGCCACAGGGGATTGAACAATGAGCAGTTCTTC; cdr3_aa: CASSHRGLNNEQFF
d_call: -; cdr3_length: 14; j_call: TRBJ1-5; v_call: TRBV7-2; clone_size: -; cdr3_nt: TGTGCCAGCAGCTTAGGACAGGGCAATCAGCCCCAGCATTTT; cdr3_aa: CASSLGQGNQPQHF
d_call: -; cdr3_length: 12; j_call: TRBJ2-1; v_call: TRBV10-3; clone_size: few; cdr3_nt: TGTGCCATCAGCCAGACTGGGGCGGAGCAGTTCTTC; cdr3_aa: CAISQTGAEQFF
d_call: TRBD2; cdr3_length: 15; j_call: TRBJ2-7; v_call: TRBV19; clone_size: few; cdr3_nt: TGTGCCAGTAGCCCGGGACTAGCGGACTCCTACGAGCAGTACTTC; cdr3_aa: CASSPGLADSYEQYF
d_call: -; cdr3_length: 15; j_call: TRBJ1-2; v_call: TRBV18; clone_size: few; cdr3_nt: TGTGCCAGCTCACCAGGATCGACAAGAAACTATGGCTACACCTTC; cdr3_aa: CASSPGSTRNYGYTF
d_call: TRBD1; cdr3_length: 16; j_call: TRBJ1-1; v_call: TRBV14; clone_size: few; cdr3_nt: TGTGCCAGCAGCCAACTCGGACAGGGGGGGAACACTGAAGCTTTCTTT; cdr3_aa: CASSQLGQGGNTEAFF
d_call: -; cdr3_length: 13; j_call: TRBJ2-4; v_call: TRBV30; clone_size: few; cdr3_nt: TGTGCCTGGACCCCGGGACAACTAAACATTCAGTACTTC; cdr3_aa: CAWTPGQLNIQYF
d_call: TRBD1; cdr3_length: 13; j_call: TRBJ1-5; v_call: TRBV19; clone_size: -; cdr3_nt: TGTGCCACAGCATGGGACAGGGTGAAGCCCCAGCATTTT; cdr3_aa: CATAWDRVKPQHF
d_call: -; cdr3_length: 17; j_call: TRBJ2-3; v_call: TRBV21-1; clone_size: -; cdr3_nt: TGTGCCAGCAGCAAAGCTCTTCTAGCGGAAAACACAGATACGCAGTATTTT; cdr3_aa: CASSKALLAENTDTQYF
d_call: TRBD2; cdr3_length: 16; j_call: TRBJ2-1; v_call: TRBV9; clone_size: few; cdr3_nt: TGTGCCAGCAGCCCTCCGGGACTAGCGGGCCACAATGAGCAGTTCTTC; cdr3_aa: CASSPPGLAGHNEQFF
d_call: TRBD1; cdr3_length: 14; j_call: TRBJ2-1; v_call: TRBV5-4; clone_size: few; cdr3_nt: TGTGCCAGCAGGGGACAGGGGGGCTACAATGAGCAGTTCTTC; cdr3_aa: CASRGQGGYNEQFF
d_call: -; cdr3_length: 16; j_call: TRBJ1-2; v_call: TRBV7-8; clone_size: few; cdr3_nt: TGTGCCAGCAGCTTAGGGGGGGGCAGGGGCGCCTATGGCTACACCTTC; cdr3_aa: CASSLGGGRGAYGYTF
d_call: TRBD2; cdr3_length: 16; j_call: TRBJ2-7; v_call: TRBV10-3; clone_size: few; cdr3_nt: TGTGCCATCAGTGAGTCGACTAGCGGAGGCCCCAACGAGCAGTACTTC; cdr3_aa: CAISESTSGGPNEQYF
d_call: -; cdr3_length: 13; j_call: TRBJ2-1; v_call: TRBV5-1; clone_size: -; cdr3_nt: TGCGCCAGCAGCTTGAGGGGTACGGATGAGCAGTTCTTC; cdr3_aa: CASSLRGTDEQFF
d_call: -; cdr3_length: 13; j_call: TRBJ1-2; v_call: TRBV27; clone_size: few; cdr3_nt: TGTGCCAGCAGGGGTGCGGCTAACTATGGCTACACCTTC; cdr3_aa: CASRGAANYGYTF
d_call: -; cdr3_length: 12; j_call: TRBJ2-7; v_call: TRBV19; clone_size: -; cdr3_nt: TGTGCCAGTAGTGTCGGGACCTACGAGCAGTACTTC; cdr3_aa: CASSVGTYEQYF
d_call: TRBD2; cdr3_length: 17; j_call: TRBJ2-1; v_call: TRBV9; clone_size: -; cdr3_nt: TGTGCCAGCAGCGTAGTGGCCACTAGCGTCTCCTACAATGAGCAGTTCTTC; cdr3_aa: CASSVVATSVSYNEQFF
d_call: -; cdr3_length: 16; j_call: TRBJ2-6; v_call: TRBV4-2; clone_size: -; cdr3_nt: TGTGCCAGCAGCCAATTTGTCAGCTCTGGGGCCAACGTCCTGACTTTC; cdr3_aa: CASSQFVSSGANVLTF
d_call: TRBD2; cdr3_length: 15; j_call: TRBJ2-5; v_call: TRBV9; clone_size: -; cdr3_nt: TGTGCCAGCAGCGTAGATTGGGGGACTAGCGGAACCCAGTACTTC; cdr3_aa: CASSVDWGTSGTQYF
d_call: -; cdr3_length: 16; j_call: TRBJ2-3; v_call: TRBV7-2; clone_size: few; cdr3_nt: TGTGCCAGCAGCTTAGGAATTAGGGGTGACACAGATACGCAGTATTTT; cdr3_aa: CASSLGIRGDTDTQYF